This T cell receptor (beta chain) was found in a study of post-analysis software for immune sequencing data (dated by TCRdb to the mid-2010s). Broadly, across the study: Disease courses on record covered relapsing-remitting, secondary progressive and progressive-relapsing multiple sclerosis, though some patients had no subtype annotation. The multiple sclerosis patient repertoires were compared with approximately 11 previously published healthy control repertoires from donors aged about 6 to 26 years. A subset of samples was prepared in parallel using single-end sample barcoding, then pooled and co-amplified after Illumina adapter ligation.

The paper as a whole reports these results and caveats: The multiple sclerosis patient group was slightly younger than the control group. Compared with controls, multiple sclerosis patients had significantly lower normalized Chao1 diversity, a finding suggesting substantial peripheral T-cell clonal expansion. Direct clustering with F measure showed strong co-clustering of samples prepared in the same batch, prompting a batch-effect correction. Four to six TRBV segments, including TRBV5-6, TRBV5-1 and TRBV20-1, were significantly more frequent in patients than controls.

A note on this clonotype: The antigen it recognizes is unknown. No much larger clonotype is one base removed from it; base qualities were not supplied.

TCR beta repertoires were profiled from peripheral blood of about a dozen young patients with multiple sclerosis to demonstrate the VDJtools post-analysis software. The patients with multiple sclerosis were children and adolescents between roughly 6 and 17 years of age. The V end gives up 5 bases and the J end 3 bases, leaving 10 bases in the junction not matched to a gene. Based on the germline V gene, the CDR1 and CDR2 sequences are SGHTA and FQGNSA. The CDR3 covers 17 residues, taking in both the cysteine and the phenylalanine. Only the CDR3 DNA is retained, 51 bases long and in frame from the first base. Libraries were constructed by PCR. Sequencing was carried out with an Illumina HiSeq 2500. To reduce PCR and sequencing biases, unique molecular identifiers were built into the TCR beta cDNA libraries. Roughly 0.5 million cDNA molecules were obtained per 1 to 10 million input T cells, so each molecule approximated one T cell. The patient libraries were prepared and sequenced using the same protocol as the earlier healthy control dataset. Samples belonging to the same batch were prepared together, multiplexed and sequenced on a shared HiSeq lane. In the paper's pipeline: MIGEC handled the raw barcoded reads, throwing out single-read molecular identifier groups before consensus assembly and CDR3 extraction. VDJtools was used for post-analysis of the clonotype tables, and diversity was normalized by down-sampling every dataset to the size of the smallest sample. To correct batch-related cross-sample contamination, repertoire overlap clustering matched CDR3 amino acid sequences but not nucleotide sequences. The raw public data were reprocessed by TCRdb itself: fastp quality trimming at Q25, MiXCR clonotype calling, in-frame beta chains only. Each record represents a unique CDR3 protein, reported with the most common genes and DNA among its rows. TCRdb assigned the V and J calls; the authors' analysis was not used. Here the sample has 750,000 to 950,000 distinct CDR3 sequences; roughly 50% occur a single time. The ten largest clones capture approximately 4.5% of the sample.

This receptor was obtained from a girl between 5 and 17 years old with multiple sclerosis. The sequencing sample was made of blood. Rearrangement joined TRBV7-2 to TRBJ2-4; TRBD1 agrees with 10 junctional bases. CDR3 reads: CASSPRAGTGDKNIQYF. The sequenced DNA: TGTGCCAGCAGCCCGCGGGCGGGGACAGGGGACAAAAACATTCAGTACTTC. Supplemented by the reference TRBV7-2 and TRBJ2-4 proteins around the CDR3, the complete variable domain is GAGVSQSPSNKVTEKGKDVELRCDPISGHTALYWYRQSLGQGLEFLIYFQGNSAPDKSGLPSDRFSAERTGGSVSTLTIQRTQQEDSAVYLCASSPRAGTGDKNIQYFGAGTRLSVL.